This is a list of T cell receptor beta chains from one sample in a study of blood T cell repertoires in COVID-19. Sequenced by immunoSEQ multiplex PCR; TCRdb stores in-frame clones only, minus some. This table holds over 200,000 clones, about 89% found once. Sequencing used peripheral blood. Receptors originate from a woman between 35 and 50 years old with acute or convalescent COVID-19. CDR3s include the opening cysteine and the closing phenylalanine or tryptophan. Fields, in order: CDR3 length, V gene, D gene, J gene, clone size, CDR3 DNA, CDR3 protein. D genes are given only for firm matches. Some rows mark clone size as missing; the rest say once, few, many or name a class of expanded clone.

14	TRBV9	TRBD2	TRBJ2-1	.	TGTGCCAGCAGCGACAGGACTAGCGGGGATGAGCAGTTCTTC	CASSDRTSGDEQFF
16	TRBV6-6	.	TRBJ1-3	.	TGTGCCAGCAGTCACCCTTCGGGCGGGGCTGGAAACACCATATATTTT	CASSHPSGGAGNTIYF
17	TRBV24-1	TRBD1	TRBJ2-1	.	TGTGCCACCAGTGACTTTCCCCTAGGGGGCAAAGTAAATGAGCAGTTCTTC	CATSDFPLGGKVNEQFF
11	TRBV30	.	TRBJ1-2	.	TGTGCCTGGAGTGGACTGGTAGGCTACACCTTC	CAWSGLVGYTF
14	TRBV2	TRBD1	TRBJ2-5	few	TGTGCCAGCAGTGGGGACAGGGGGCGCGAGACCCAGTACTTC	CASSGDRGRETQYF
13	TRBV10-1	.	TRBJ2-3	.	TGCGCCAGCAGTGTAGAGGGAACAGATACGCAGTATTTT	CASSVEGTDTQYF
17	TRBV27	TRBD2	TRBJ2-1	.	TGTGCCAGCAGTAGACGGACTAGCGGGGGCCATTACAATGAGCAGTTCTTC	CASSRRTSGGHYNEQFF
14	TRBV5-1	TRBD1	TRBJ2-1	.	TGCGCCAGTCTCCGGGACAGCTCCTACAATGAGCAGTTCTTC	CASLRDSSYNEQFF
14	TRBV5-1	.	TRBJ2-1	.	TGCGCCAGCAGCTCCATCTTAGGGGTGGGTGAGCAGTTCTTC	CASSSILGVGEQFF
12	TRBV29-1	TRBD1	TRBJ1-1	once	TGCAGCGGGGGGGACAGTTACACTGAAGCTTTCTTT	CSGGDSYTEAFF
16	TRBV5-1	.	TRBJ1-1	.	TGCGCCAGCAGCTGGGTCACAGGGAGGGGGTACACTGAAGCTTTCTTT	CASSWVTGRGYTEAFF
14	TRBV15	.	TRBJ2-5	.	TGTGCCACCAGCAGTGTTGCGGGTTTAGAAACCCAGTACTTC	CATSSVAGLETQYF
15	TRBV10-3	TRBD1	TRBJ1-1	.	TGTGCCATCAGAGACGACAGGGGTAGGAACACTGAAGCTTTCTTT	CAIRDDRGRNTEAFF
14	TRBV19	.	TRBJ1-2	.	TGTGCCAGTAGTGGACCGACAGGAGACTATGGCTACACCTTC	CASSGPTGDYGYTF
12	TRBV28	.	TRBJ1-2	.	TGTGCCAGCAGTGCCTACAAGAGGGGCTACACCTTC	CASSAYKRGYTF
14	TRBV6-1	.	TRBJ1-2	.	TGTGCCAGCAGTGAAGAAACAGCCTACTATGGCTACACCTTC	CASSEETAYYGYTF
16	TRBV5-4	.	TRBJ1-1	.	TGTGCCAGCAGCCCGAGATTAGGACAGCGGGGGACTGAAGCTTTCTTT	CASSPRLGQRGTEAFF
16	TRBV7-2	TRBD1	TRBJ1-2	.	TGTGCCAGCAGCTTAGTAGAGGAGACAGGGCCTAGTGGCTACACCTTC	CASSLVEETGPSGYTF
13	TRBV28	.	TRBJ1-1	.	TGTGCCAGCAGTCGAAACAGGGCGGGGGGAGCTTTCTTT	CASSRNRAGGAFF
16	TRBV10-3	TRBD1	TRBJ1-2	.	TGTGCCATCAGTGAGAGAGAGGGGGCGCTAGGCTATGGCTACACCTTC	CAISEREGALGYGYTF
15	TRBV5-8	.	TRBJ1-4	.	TGTGCCAGCAGCTTGGCCGGGGTAGGGAGCGAAAAACTGTTTTTT	CASSLAGVGSEKLFF
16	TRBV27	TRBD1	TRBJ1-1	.	TGTGCCAGCTACCGACCCAAACAGGGGAAGAACACTGAAGCTTTCTTT	CASYRPKQGKNTEAFF
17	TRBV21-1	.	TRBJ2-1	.	TGTGCCAGCAGCAAACATTCCCAGGGTCCCTCCTACAATGAGCAGTTCTTC	CASSKHSQGPSYNEQFF
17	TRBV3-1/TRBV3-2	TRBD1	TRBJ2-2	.	TGTGCCAGCAGCCAAGATCCGGACAGGGGTTTGGCCGGGGAGCTGTTTTTT	CASSQDPDRGLAGELFF
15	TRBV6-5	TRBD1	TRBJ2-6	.	TGTGCCGGCGAGACAGGGGCTGCGGGGGCCAACGTCCTGACTTTC	CAGETGAAGANVLTF
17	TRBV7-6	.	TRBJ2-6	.	TGTGCCAGCAGCTTTGGGGACATCTACGCGGGGGCCAACGTCCTGACTTTC	CASSFGDIYAGANVLTF
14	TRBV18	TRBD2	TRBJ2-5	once	TGTGCCAGCTCACCCCGTGGGGGGGAAGAGACCCAGTACTTC	CASSPRGGEETQYF
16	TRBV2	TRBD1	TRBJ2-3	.	TGTGCCAGCAGCGCCGGGACAGGGAGCGTAGCAGATACGCAGTATTTT	CASSAGTGSVADTQYF
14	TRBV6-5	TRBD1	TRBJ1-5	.	TGTGCCACTGGGGTCAGGGGGCCGAGGCAGCCCCAGCATTTT	CATGVRGPRQPQHF
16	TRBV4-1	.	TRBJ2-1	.	TGCGCCAGCAGCCCTAGGAGGGCCCTAGGGAACAATGAGCAGTTCTTC	CASSPRRALGNNEQFF
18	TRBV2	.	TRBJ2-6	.	TGTGCCAGCAGTGAACGGCGGGTAAGAATAGCTGGGGCCAACGTCCTGACTTTC	CASSERRVRIAGANVLTF
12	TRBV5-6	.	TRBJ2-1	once	TGTGCCAGCAGCCCCGACTCCCAAGAGCAGTTCTTC	CASSPDSQEQFF
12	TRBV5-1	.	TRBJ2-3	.	TGCGCCAGCAGCTCCGGCACAGATACGCAGTATTTT	CASSSGTDTQYF
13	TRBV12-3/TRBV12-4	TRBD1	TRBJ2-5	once	TGTGCCAGCACATACAGGGGGAGAGAGACCCAGTACTTC	CASTYRGRETQYF
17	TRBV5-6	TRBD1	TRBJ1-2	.	TGTGCCAGCAGCTCCGGGACAGGGGGCTATGGGCCCTGGGGCTACACCTTC	CASSSGTGGYGPWGYTF
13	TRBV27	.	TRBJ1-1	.	TGTGCCAGCGGACAACAGGTGAACACTGAAGCTTTCTTT	CASGQQVNTEAFF
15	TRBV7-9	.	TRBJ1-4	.	TGTGCCAGCAGCTTAGCGGGGGGGGATAATGAAAAACTGTTTTTT	CASSLAGGDNEKLFF
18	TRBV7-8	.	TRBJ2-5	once	TGTGCCAGCAACGATTACCTAAGAGGGTCGAATTTCCAAGAGACCCAGTACTTC	CASNDYLRGSNFQETQYF
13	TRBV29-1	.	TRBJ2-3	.	TGCAGCGTCCGCAGGGGCTCCACAGATACGCAGTATTTT	CSVRRGSTDTQYF
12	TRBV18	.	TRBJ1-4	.	TGTGCCAGCTCAGCGGTCGGTGAAAAACTGTTTTTT	CASSAVGEKLFF
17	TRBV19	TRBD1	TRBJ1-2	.	TGTGCCACCCTAGAGGACAGGGGGCAAGGCGGGCACTATGGCTACACCTTC	CATLEDRGQGGHYGYTF
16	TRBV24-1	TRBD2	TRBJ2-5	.	TGTGCCACCAGTGATTACCGGGGGGTAGGGCAAGAGACCCAGTACTTC	CATSDYRGVGQETQYF
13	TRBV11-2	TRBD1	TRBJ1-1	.	TGTGCCAGCAGCCTTCGGGACAGCTGGGAAGCTTTCTTT	CASSLRDSWEAFF
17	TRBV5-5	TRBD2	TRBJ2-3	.	TGTGCCAGCAGCTTGAGTGCTAGCGGGGGGGTCACAGATACGCAGTATTTT	CASSLSASGGVTDTQYF
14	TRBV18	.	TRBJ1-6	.	TGTGCCAGCTCACATCAAAACTATAATTCACCCCTCCACTTT	CASSHQNYNSPLHF
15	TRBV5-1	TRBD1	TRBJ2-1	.	TGCGCCAGCAGCCCGGACAGGGGGCTCTACAATGAGCAGTTCTTC	CASSPDRGLYNEQFF
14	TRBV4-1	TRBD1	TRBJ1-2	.	TGCGCCAGCAGCCACCCGACAGGGAGAGCCGGCTACACCTTC	CASSHPTGRAGYTF
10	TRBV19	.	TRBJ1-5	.	TGTGCCAGTATGGGTCTCGGGAAGCATTTT	CASMGLGKHF
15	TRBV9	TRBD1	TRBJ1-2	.	TGTGCCAGCAGCGTAGACTGGGACAGCCTTAAAAGCTACACCTTC	CASSVDWDSLKSYTF
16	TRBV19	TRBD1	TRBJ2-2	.	TGTGCCAGTAGTAGCCAGGGGGCCGCAATTACCGGGGAGCTGTTTTTT	CASSSQGAAITGELFF
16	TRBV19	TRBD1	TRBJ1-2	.	TGTGCCAGTAGTGACCCGGGACAGGGGGAAGGCTATGGCTACACCTTC	CASSDPGQGEGYGYTF
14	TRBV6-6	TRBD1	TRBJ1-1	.	TGTGCCAGCAGTGCGGGACAGGGAAAGACTGAAGCTTTCTTT	CASSAGQGKTEAFF
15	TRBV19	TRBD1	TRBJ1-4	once	TGTGCCAGTAGTAATAACAGGGGTGATGGTGAAAAACTGTTTTTT	CASSNNRGDGEKLFF
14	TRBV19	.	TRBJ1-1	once	TGTGCCAGTAGTCTCGCCGGGGGTAGCACTGAAGCTTTCTTT	CASSLAGGSTEAFF
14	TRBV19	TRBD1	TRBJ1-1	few	TGTGCCAGTAGTGAATCCAGGGGGACCACTGAAGCTTTCTTT	CASSESRGTTEAFF
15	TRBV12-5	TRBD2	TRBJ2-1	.	TGTGCTAGTGCAGACGGGGGGGGCTTTGGGAATGAGCAGTTCTTC	CASADGGGFGNEQFF
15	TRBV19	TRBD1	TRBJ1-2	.	TGTGCCAGTAGTGTCCGGAGGGGGCAGAACTATGGCTACACCTTC	CASSVRRGQNYGYTF